A selection of T cell receptor beta chains follows, all from one sample in a study of OX40 agonist ivuxolimab in advanced cancers. Profiling relied on immunoSEQ multiplex PCR, and the TCRdb table lists in-frame clones only, not all of them. The repertoire holds 50,000 to 70,000 clones, with about 93% as singletons. Sequenced material: CD4+ or CD8+ T cells sorted from blood, taken in a trial of the OX40 agonist ivuxolimab. Receptor source: an adult with an advanced solid tumor such as melanoma, head and neck, liver or kidney cancer. The CDR3 runs from the conserved cysteine through the conserved F or W.

V gene,CDR3 protein
TRBV7-9,CASRIHNEQFF
TRBV5-8,CASSWTSGRDRDTQYF
TRBV27,CASSLYPPGLSYLGSYNEQFF
TRBV9,CASSAPLSGGKDTQYF
TRBV6-6,CASSPTWGNEQFF
TRBV9,CASSGFEGANSYEQYF
TRBV4-1,CASSQDGSVVEQYF
TRBV16,CASSGGLELYNEQFF
TRBV6-5,CASSLRGETQYF
TRBV9,CASSPGLAGNNNEQFF
TRBV13,CASSSDRGRYEQYF
TRBV14,CASSQDTRNGYTF
TRBV5-6,CASSLATSWGTDTQYF
TRBV5-6,CASSLPRTSGKREQFF
TRBV27,CASRLGTGDSNQPQHF
TRBV2,CASSEWDLTEAFF
TRBV4-3,CASRQDRGVLMNTEAFF
TRBV6-5,CASSPGGVEQYF
TRBV7-9,CASSTSLRAYEQYF
TRBV19,CASSIGDGNQPQHF
TRBV5-1,CASSLAQGWHTEAFF
TRBV7-5,CARAHAGTVTYEQYF
TRBV10-3,CAISESGRGGTEAFF
TRBV4-1,CASSQDPGTGELFF
TRBV6-6,CASSLTGGAYEQYF
TRBV28,CASSLEDLYEQYF
TRBV6-5,CASSRWTDSYEQYF
TRBV7-9,CASSPPGGSGKNNEQFF
TRBV7-9,CASSLGGRFNYEQYF
TRBV19,CASKSSGGGPEQFF
TRBV5-6,CASSLGGEGAFF
TRBV28,CAAKDRDWVSTDTQYF